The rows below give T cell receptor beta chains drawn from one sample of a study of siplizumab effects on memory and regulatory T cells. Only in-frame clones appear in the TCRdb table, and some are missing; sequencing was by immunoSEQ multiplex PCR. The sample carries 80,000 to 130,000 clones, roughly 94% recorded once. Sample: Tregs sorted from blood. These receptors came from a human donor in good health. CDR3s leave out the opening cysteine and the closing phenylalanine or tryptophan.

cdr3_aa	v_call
ASSYTGTGGDTEAF	TRBV6-5
ASSSLNNEQF	TRBV5-6
ASSTGANYGYT	TRBV25-1
ASSLSGPRAEAF	TRBV7-6
ASSPPGTGFPTGEQF	TRBV18
ASMVGNTGELF	TRBV28
ASRYGQGLDTQY	TRBV7-9
ASSPLGAVRFRSTEAF	TRBV18
ASSLYLRGEGPNEQF	TRBV28
ASGRQGAYNEQF	TRBV12-5
ASSMEGRYTGELF	TRBV19
ASSGGPDYAYGYT	TRBV5-1
AIKRGGVDYFGYT	TRBV10-3
ASSRHGTYEQY	TRBV5-4
ASSLLPDSPLH	TRBV27
ASSLGQGVHEQF	TRBV11-3
ASSGSGRVHEQY	TRBV5-1
ASTPWGGSGTDTQY	TRBV11-1
ATSRQGEVGTEAF	TRBV15
ASSFPLISGNTIY	TRBV7-9
ASNIPSGMGTEAF	TRBV2
SVVVMGGRF	TRBV29-1
ASSLVSTGELF	TRBV7-8
ASSQGTGLQPQH	TRBV5-1